Below, 25 T cell receptor beta chains from the same sample are listed, as sequenced in a study of T cells in Graves' hyperthyroidism and ophthalmopathy. Authors of the study amplified TCR beta CDR3 regions from RNA transcripts. The HTBI primer set was used in a first-round RT-PCR of the TCR CDR3. Via MiXCR, TCRdb re-called the multiplex PCR reads, giving one row per CDR3 protein. The sample holds 550,000 to 700,000 distinct CDR3 sequences, 46% seen once. Sample: peripheral blood or thyroid tissue (not recorded which). All receptors come from an adult woman with Graves' disease, either hyperthyroidism or ophthalmopathy (not recorded which).

This clonotype has a count of ten or more. V is TRBV6-6 and J is TRBJ2-6; possibly TRBD1 for D (6 bases). The V end was cut by 5 bases, the J end by 0 bases, with 11 bases between. This CDR3 is 16 amino acids long. The germline gives CDR1 MNHNY, CDR2 SVGAGI (reference sequence). Here the CDR3 reads CASSTGTSSGANVLTF. DNA of the CDR3: TGTGCCAGCAGTACCGGGACATCCTCTGGGGCCAACGTCCTGACTTTC.

The sample holds many counts of this clonotype. CDR3 sequence: CASSSGVEQYF. CDR3 sequence (DNA): TGTGCCAGCAGCTCCGGAGTCGAGCAGTACTTC. This chain uses TRBV7-8 with TRBJ2-7, with unresolved D. The CDR3 totals 11 residues. V lost 4 bases, J lost 6 bases, and 7 bases lay in between. CDR1 is SGHVS and CDR2 is FQNEAQ in the germline V gene.

The J gene is TRBJ1-1, the V gene TRBV9; D gene unclear. The CDR3 consists of 13 residues. Trimming stripped 1 base from V and 8 bases from J, with 12 bases between. The germline CDR1 and CDR2 sequences are SGDLS and YYNGEE. CDR3 protein: CASSVSERKEAFF. The CDR3 nucleotides are TGTGCCAGCAGCGTATCTGAACGGAAAGAAGCTTTCTTT.

Details on this clonotype: Given a much more abundant clone one base away, this may be a read error. The chain links TRBV7-9 to TRBJ2-7; D may be TRBD1 (6 bases). The CDR3 is 14 residues long. The V end was cut by 5 bases, the J end by 6 bases, with 17 bases between. Per germline, CDR1 SEHNR and CDR2 FQNEAQ (reference sequence). In DNA form, the CDR3 reads TGTGCCAGCAGCCCTCACTCAGGGGTGGGCGAGCAGTACTTC. The encoded protein is CASSPHSGVGEQYF.

The CDR3 DNA reads as TGTGCCTGGAGAGCTAGCGTGTACGAGCAGTACTTC. It encodes CAWRASVYEQYF. The V call is TRBV7-9, the J call TRBJ2-7, with D maybe TRBD2 (6 bases). The CDR3 covers 12 residues. Germline CDR1 reads SEHNR; CDR2 reads FQNEAQ (reference sequence). With 11 bases removed from V and 4 bases from J, the gap between germline ends came to 15 bases.

The J gene is TRBJ1-1, the V gene TRBV5-1, with D possibly matching TRBD1 (6 bases). The CDR3 consists of 14 residues. Germline V gene sequence: CDR1 SGHRS, CDR2 YFSETQ. V was clipped by 4 bases and J by 11 bases, with 21 bases between them. The CDR3 here is CASSTGTGGVGAFF. CDR3 in DNA: TGCGCCAGCAGCACGGGTACCGGGGGCGTGGGTGCTTTCTTT.

The chain links TRBV11-2 to TRBJ1-2; D gene unclear. CDR3 length: 16 amino acids. Per the germline V gene, CDR1 is SGHAT and CDR2 is FQNNGV. The V and J ends lost 2 bases and 3 bases respectively, with 16 bases between them. CDR3: CASSLPRALGYYGYTF. The DNA of the CDR3 is TGTGCCAGCAGCTTACCGAGGGCCCTCGGCTACTATGGCTACACCTTC.

This clonotype was seen many times. This sequence joins TRBV7-9 and TRBJ1-5, with 8 bases matching TRBD1. Germline CDR1 and CDR2: SEHNR and FQNEAQ (reference sequence). The CDR3 is 15 residues long. V trimming: 5 bases; J trimming: 6 bases; junction bases outside the gene matches: 9. The CDR3 is CASSVDRGRSQPQHF. CDR3 coding DNA: TGTGCCAGCAGCGTAGACAGGGGACGGAGTCAGCCCCAGCATTTT.

This chain's CDR3 is CASSDLLDRSTDTQYF. The CDR3 DNA follows: TGTGCCAGCAGTGATCTCCTGGACAGGAGCACAGATACGCAGTATTTT. The chain is built from TRBV25-1 and TRBJ2-3, with 7 bases identical to TRBD1. This CDR3 has 16 residues. The germline CDR1 and CDR2 sequences are MGHDK and SYGVNS. V trimming: 3 bases; J trimming: 0 bases; junction bases outside the gene matches: 6. Combining the CDR3 with reference TRBV25-1 and TRBJ2-3 gives the whole variable domain EADIYQTPRYLVIGTGKKITLECSQTMGHDKMYWYQQDPGMELHLIHYSYGVNSTEKGDLSSESTVSRIRTEHFPLTLESARPSHTSQYLCASSDLLDRSTDTQYFGPGTRLTVL.

Of note for this clonotype: This may be a read error: a much more frequent sequence differs by one nucleotide. The V call is TRBV29-1, the J call TRBJ1-6, with a tentative D call TRBD1 (5 bases). The CDR3 has 11 residues. Germline V CDR1 and CDR2: SQVTM, ANQGSEA. Trimming cost V 7 bases and J 12 bases, with 13 bases left between them. The CDR3 DNA reads as TGCAGCGCCTGGGGTGGGGGACCCCTCCACTTT. Translation: CSAWGGGPLHF.

This clonotype was counted only a few times. This chain uses TRBV12-3 or TRBV12-4 with TRBJ2-5; no reliable D call. Between the trimmed V and J ends, which lost 4 bases and 7 bases, there was a span of 7 bases. The CDR3 covers 11 residues. The CDR3 DNA is TGTGCCAGCAGTTGGCCGGGGACCCAGTACTTC. Protein product: CASSWPGTQYF.

There are many counts of this clonotype. The rearrangement joins TRBV24-1 to TRBJ1-3; weak D call: TRBD1 (5 bases). Germline values: CDR1 KGHDR, CDR2 SFDVKD. Deletions cut 9 bases from V and 0 bases from J, with 20 bases between. The CDR3 is 17 amino acids. The CDR3 DNA follows: TGTGCCACCGTCGGCAGGGTGAAGATCCACTCTGGAAACACCATATATTTT. Translated: CATVGRVKIHSGNTIYF.

The CDR3: CSVAGGGRETQYF. In nucleotides, the CDR3 is TGCAGCGTAGCTGGCGGGGGCCGGGAGACCCAGTACTTC. V and J are TRBV29-1 and TRBJ2-5; a possible D gene is TRBD2 (7 bases). The ends were cut back, 6 bases at V and 5 bases at J, with 16 bases in the middle. The CDR3 covers 13 residues. Germline CDR1 is SQVTM and CDR2 is ANQGSEA.

This clonotype was recorded at least ten times. The chain employs TRBV19 and TRBJ1-5; D is possibly TRBD1 (5 bases). Trimming cost V 7 bases and J 2 bases, with 15 bases left between them. This CDR3 spans 15 amino acids. Germline CDR1 LNHDA, CDR2 SQIVND (reference sequence). Here the CDR3 reads CASTAGGYGNQPQHF. Here the CDR3 DNA reads TGTGCCAGTACCGCGGGGGGGTACGGCAATCAGCCCCAGCATTTT.

The genes are TRBV6-5 and TRBJ1-2; D is unclear. In germline, CDR1 is MNHEY, CDR2 SVGAGI. The CDR3 is 13 residues long. V was shortened by 5 bases and J by 8 bases, with 15 bases between the two germline ends. DNA for the CDR3: TGTGCCAGCAGTAGAGGGATGCGGCAAGGCTACACCTTC. Translated: CASSRGMRQGYTF.

This clonotype came up many times. The gene calls are TRBV7-8 and TRBJ2-5; D gene unclear. Trimming shortened V by 6 bases and J by 2 bases, and 10 bases separated the two germline ends. This CDR3 is built from 13 residues. CDR1 is SGHVS, CDR2 FQNEAQ, per germline. The CDR3 loop reads CASRVGRQETQYF. In DNA, the CDR3 is TGTGCCAGCAGAGTAGGCAGGCAAGAGACCCAGTACTTC.

This sequence joins TRBV7-3 and TRBJ2-7; 7 bases match TRBD2. Germline V gene sequence: CDR1 SGHTA, CDR2 FQGTGA. V gave up 5 bases and J gave up 3 bases; unmatched junction bases: 10. This CDR3 region has 15 residues. The CDR3 is CASSLAAGLIYEQYF. Here the CDR3 DNA reads TGTGCCAGCAGCCTAGCAGCGGGATTAATCTACGAGCAGTACTTC.

This clonotype was recorded many times. The chain joins TRBV7-9 to TRBJ1-5; 9 positions agree with TRBD1. CDR1 SEHNR and CDR2 FQNEAQ come from the germline V gene (reference sequence). With 2 bases clipped from V and 9 bases from J, the junction kept 11 bases outside the gene matches. CDR3 length equals 16 residues. This CDR3 reads CASSLTGTGPARPQHF. CDR3 in DNA: TGTGCCAGCAGCTTAACCGGGACAGGGCCTGCGCGGCCCCAGCATTTT. Together with reference TRBV7-9 and TRBJ1-5, the CDR3 gives the full variable domain: DTGVSQNPRHKITKRGQNVTFRCDPISEHNRLYWYRQTLGQGPEFLTYFQNEAQLEKSRLLSDRFSAERPKGSFSTLEIQRTEQGDSAMYLCASSLTGTGPARPQHFGDGTRLSIL.

V usage is TRBV7-9 and J usage is TRBJ1-3; D unclear. The CDR3 runs 11 residues. Germline CDR1 is SEHNR and CDR2 is FQNEAQ (reference sequence). Trimming removed 11 bases from V and 8 bases from J, with 13 bases in between. The CDR3 loop is CAWSALDTIYF. The DNA of the CDR3 is TGTGCCTGGAGTGCCCTAGACACCATATATTTT.

This clonotype was observed many times. The chain links TRBV6-6 to TRBJ1-5; D possibly corresponds to TRBD1 (6 bases). V was pared by 6 bases and J by 11 bases, with 23 bases between. The CDR3 length is 15 residues. The germline gives CDR1 MNHNY, CDR2 SVGAGI (reference sequence). This CDR3 is CASSPQGSGIGSQHF. CDR3 bases: TGTGCCAGCAGCCCACAGGGATCGGGTATCGGGTCCCAGCATTTT.

This clonotype occurred many times. This chain links TRBV5-1 with TRBJ2-5; TRBD2 might be the D (7 bases). V lost 0 bases and J lost 3, with 12 bases in between. Germline assignment: CDR1 SGHRS and CDR2 YFSETQ. The CDR3 sequence is 15 residues long. Here the CDR3 DNA reads TGCGCCAGCAGCTTGGTTTCGGGGGGCGAAGAGACCCAGTACTTC. Encoded protein: CASSLVSGGEETQYF.

This chain connects TRBV24-1 to TRBJ1-5; D possibly corresponds to TRBD1 (5 bases). V dropped 9 bases and J dropped 2 bases, with 13 bases sitting between them. Per germline, CDR1 KGHDR and CDR2 SFDVKD. There are 14 residues in the CDR3. For the CDR3, the DNA is TGTGCCACCGTTCAGGGTAGGGGCAATCAGCCCCAGCATTTT. This sequence encodes CATVQGRGNQPQHF.

This clonotype was recorded many times. The chain employs TRBV19 and TRBJ1-4, with 10 bases aligning to TRBD1. With V trimmed by 7 bases and J by 8 bases, 7 bases remained unmatched. From germline, CDR1 is LNHDA and CDR2 SQIVND (reference sequence). The CDR3 totals 14 residues. The CDR3 DNA is TGTGCCAGTAAGCGCCGGACAGGGGGAGAAAAACTGTTTTTT. Its protein product is CASKRRTGGEKLFF.

J is TRBJ2-5 and V is TRBV20-1; D remains unclear. In germline, CDR1 is DFQATT, CDR2 SNEGSKA (reference sequence). CDR3 length equals 14 residues. Trimming cost V 6 bases and J 5 bases, with 19 bases left between them. The CDR3 sequence: CSAGWGGLQETQYF. In nucleotides, the CDR3 is TGCAGTGCGGGGTGGGGTGGGCTCCAGGAGACCCAGTACTTC.

Only one count was recorded for this clonotype. The V and J genes are TRBV19 and TRBJ2-7; 7 bases are shared with TRBD1. Germline CDR1 LNHDA, CDR2 SQIVND (reference sequence). The length of the CDR3 is 14 residues. J gave up 2 bases and V 7 bases, and 8 bases lay outside the gene matches. This CDR3 reads CASNSLGTAYEQYF. CDR3 sequence (DNA): TGTGCCAGTAATTCCCTCGGGACAGCCTACGAGCAGTACTTC.